The clone carrying this T cell receptor (beta chain) was found many times. No antigen is known for it. Axillary draining lymph nodes of breast cancer patients supplied the node samples. TCRdb re-called the multiplex PCR reads with MiXCR, one entry per CDR3 protein. Of roughly 110,000 distinct CDR3 sequences listed, around 30% are singletons. Trimming cost V 3 bases and J 1 base, with 9 bases left between them. The CDR3 spans 14 residues. The V gene's germline CDR1 is LNHDA and CDR2 SQIVND (reference sequence). The data were taken from a study of breast tumors, draining lymph nodes, adjacent tissues. Study-level points and caveats: Findings are consistent with lymph node origin and intratumoral expansion of most tumor T cells.

This chain joins TRBV19 and TRBJ2-5; TRBD1 is a possible D gene (6 bases). The sequenced sample was axillary lymph node tissue. This clonotype was obtained from a female donor with breast cancer. Some clones in this sample may be carry-over from other donors' samples. CDR3 region: CASSMGTTQETQYF. The CDR3 DNA is TGTGCCAGTAGTATGGGGACAACCCAAGAGACCCAGTACTTC.